The present TCR beta chain was sequenced within a study of blood T cells in healthy people across ages. PCR was performed a second time for roughly 7 to 11 cycles using a sample-barcoded 5' primer and a J-beta primer mix. A single record per CDR3 protein comes from TCRdb applying MiXCR to the 5' RACE reads. The repertoire holds about 1,600,000 distinct CDR3 sequences, 42% seen once, with roughly 7.9% in the top ten. The receptor was isolated from a woman in her late teens or twenties in good health. The source material was blood.

The CDR3: CAGPGLAGYEQYF. CDR3 in DNA: TGTGCCGGGCCGGGACTAGCGGGATATGAGCAGTACTTC. The chain is built from TRBV2 and TRBJ2-7; 13 bases match TRBD2. V shed 11 bases, J shed 7 bases, and the junction held 8 bases outside the gene matches. CDR1 and CDR2 (germline): SNHLY, FYNNEI. This CDR3 comprises 13 residues.